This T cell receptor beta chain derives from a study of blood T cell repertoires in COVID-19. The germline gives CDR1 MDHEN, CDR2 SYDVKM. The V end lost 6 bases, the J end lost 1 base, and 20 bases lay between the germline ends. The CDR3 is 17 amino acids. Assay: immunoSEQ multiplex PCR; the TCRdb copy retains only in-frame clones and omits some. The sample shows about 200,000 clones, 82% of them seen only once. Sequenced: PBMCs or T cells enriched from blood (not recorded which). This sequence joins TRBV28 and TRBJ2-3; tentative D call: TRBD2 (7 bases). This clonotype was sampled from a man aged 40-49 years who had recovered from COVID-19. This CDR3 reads CASSPPGGRAGTDTQYF. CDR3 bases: TGTGCCAGCAGCCCCCCCGGGGGGCGAGCGGGCACAGATACGCAGTATTTT. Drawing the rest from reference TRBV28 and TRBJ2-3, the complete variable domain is DVKVTQSSRYLVKRTGEKVFLECVQDMDHENMFWYRQDPGLGLRLIYFSYDVKMKEKGDIPEGYSVSREKKERFSLILESASTNQTSMYLCASSPPGGRAGTDTQYFGPGTRLTVL.